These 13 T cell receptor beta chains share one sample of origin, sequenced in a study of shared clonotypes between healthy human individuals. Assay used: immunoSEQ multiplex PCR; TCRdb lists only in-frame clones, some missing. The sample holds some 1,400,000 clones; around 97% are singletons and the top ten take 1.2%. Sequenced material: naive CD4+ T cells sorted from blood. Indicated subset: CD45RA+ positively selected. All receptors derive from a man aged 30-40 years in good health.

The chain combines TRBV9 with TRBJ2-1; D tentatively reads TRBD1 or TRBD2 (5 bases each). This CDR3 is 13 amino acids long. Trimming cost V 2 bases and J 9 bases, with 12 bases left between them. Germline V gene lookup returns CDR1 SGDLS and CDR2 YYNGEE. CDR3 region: CASSVGVTGEQFF. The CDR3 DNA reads TGTGCCAGCAGCGTGGGGGTCACCGGTGAGCAGTTCTTC. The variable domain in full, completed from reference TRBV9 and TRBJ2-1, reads DSGVTQTPKHLITATGQRVTLRCSPRSGDLSVYWYQQSLDQGLQFLIQYYNGEERAKGNILERFSAQQFPDLHSELNLSSLELGDSALYFCASSVGVTGEQFFGPGTRLTVL.

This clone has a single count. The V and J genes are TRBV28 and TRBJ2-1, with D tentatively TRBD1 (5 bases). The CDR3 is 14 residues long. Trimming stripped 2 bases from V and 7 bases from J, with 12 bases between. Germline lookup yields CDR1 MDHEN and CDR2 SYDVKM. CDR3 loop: CASSLETVGNEQFF. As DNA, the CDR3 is TGTGCCAGCAGTTTAGAGACAGTGGGGAATGAGCAGTTCTTC.

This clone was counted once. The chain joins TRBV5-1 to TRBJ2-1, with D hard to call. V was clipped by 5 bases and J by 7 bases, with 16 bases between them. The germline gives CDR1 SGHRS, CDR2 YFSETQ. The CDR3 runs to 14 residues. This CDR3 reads CASRISGLGNEQFF. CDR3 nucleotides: TGCGCCAGCAGAATATCCGGGTTGGGGAATGAGCAGTTCTTC.

For the CDR3, the DNA is TGCGCCAGCAAGAGTGGACAGGGGGCTTCGAGAACCGGGGAGCTGTTTTTT. Protein sequence: CASKSGQGASRTGELFF. The chain employs TRBV5-1 and TRBJ2-2, with 11 bases aligning to TRBD1. This CDR3 is built from 17 residues. Germline V lookup: CDR1 SGHRS, CDR2 YFSETQ. Trimming cost V 6 bases and J 5 bases; bases outside gene matches: 12.

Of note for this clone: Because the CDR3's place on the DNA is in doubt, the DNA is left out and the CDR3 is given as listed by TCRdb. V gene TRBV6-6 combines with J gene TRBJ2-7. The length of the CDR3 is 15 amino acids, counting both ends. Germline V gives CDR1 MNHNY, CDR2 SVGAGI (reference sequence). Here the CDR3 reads CASSGDFRGGYEQYF.

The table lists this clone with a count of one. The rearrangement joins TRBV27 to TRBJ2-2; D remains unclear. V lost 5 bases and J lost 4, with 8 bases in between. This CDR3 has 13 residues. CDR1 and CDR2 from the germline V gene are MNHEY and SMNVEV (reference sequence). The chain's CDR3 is CASSTRSTGELFF. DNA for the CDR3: TGTGCCAGCAGTACACGGAGCACCGGGGAGCTGTTTTTT.

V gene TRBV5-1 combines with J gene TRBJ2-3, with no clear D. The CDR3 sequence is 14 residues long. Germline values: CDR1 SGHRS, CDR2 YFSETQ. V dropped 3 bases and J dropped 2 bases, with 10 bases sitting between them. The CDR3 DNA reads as TGCGCCAGCAGCTCACATCAACCCACAGATACGCAGTATTTT. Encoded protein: CASSSHQPTDTQYF.

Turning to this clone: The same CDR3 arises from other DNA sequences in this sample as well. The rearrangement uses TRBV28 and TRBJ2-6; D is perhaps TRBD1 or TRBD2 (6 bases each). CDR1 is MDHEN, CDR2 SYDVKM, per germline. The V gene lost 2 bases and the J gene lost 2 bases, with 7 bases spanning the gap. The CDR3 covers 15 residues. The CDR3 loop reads CASSLRGAGANVLTF. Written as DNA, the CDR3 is TGTGCCAGCAGTTTAAGGGGGGCTGGGGCCAACGTCCTGACTTTC.

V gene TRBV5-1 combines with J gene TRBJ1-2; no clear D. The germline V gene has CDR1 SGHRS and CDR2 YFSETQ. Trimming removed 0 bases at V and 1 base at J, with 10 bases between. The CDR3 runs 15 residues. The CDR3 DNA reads TGCGCCAGCAGCTTGGTCCCGACTGATAACTATGGCTACACCTTC. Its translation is CASSLVPTDNYGYTF.

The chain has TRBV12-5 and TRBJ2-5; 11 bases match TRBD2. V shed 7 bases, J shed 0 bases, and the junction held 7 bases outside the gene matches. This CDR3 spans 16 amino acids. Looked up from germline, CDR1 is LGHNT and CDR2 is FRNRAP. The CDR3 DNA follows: TGTGCTAGTGCCGCAGGGACTAGCGGATACCAAGAGACCCAGTACTTC. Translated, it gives CASAAGTSGYQETQYF. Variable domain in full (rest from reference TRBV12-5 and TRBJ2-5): DARVTQTPRHKVTEMGQEVTMRCQPILGHNTVFWYRQTMMQGLELLAYFRNRAPLDDSGMPKDRFSAEMPDATLATLKIQPSEPRDSAVYFCASAAGTSGYQETQYFGPGTRLLVL.

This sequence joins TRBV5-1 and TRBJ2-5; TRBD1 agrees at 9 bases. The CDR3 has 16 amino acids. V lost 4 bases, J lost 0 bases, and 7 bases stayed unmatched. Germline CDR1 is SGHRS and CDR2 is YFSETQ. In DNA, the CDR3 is TGCGCCAGCAGCGGGGCCGGGACAGGGAACCAAGAGACCCAGTACTTC. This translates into CASSGAGTGNQETQYF. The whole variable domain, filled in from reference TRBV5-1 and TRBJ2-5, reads KAGVTQTPRYLIKTRGQQVTLSCSPISGHRSVSWYQQTPGQGLQFLFEYFSETQRNKGNFPGRFSGRQFSNSRSEMNVSTLELGDSALYLCASSGAGTGNQETQYFGPGTRLLVL.

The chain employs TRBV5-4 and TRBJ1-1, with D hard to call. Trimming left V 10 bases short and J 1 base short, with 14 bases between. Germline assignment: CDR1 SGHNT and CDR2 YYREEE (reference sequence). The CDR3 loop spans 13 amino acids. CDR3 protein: CAVGRSANTEAFF. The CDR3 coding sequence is TGTGCCGTCGGCCGGTCAGCGAACACTGAAGCTTTCTTT.

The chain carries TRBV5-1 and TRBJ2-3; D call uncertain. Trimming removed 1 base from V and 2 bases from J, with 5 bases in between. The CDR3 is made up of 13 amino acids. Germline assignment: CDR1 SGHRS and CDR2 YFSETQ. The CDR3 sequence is CASSLSYTDTQYF. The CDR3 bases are TGCGCCAGCAGCTTGTCATACACAGATACGCAGTATTTT.